The TCR beta chain described here comes from a study of Ad26.COV2.S vaccination and SARS-CoV-2 variants. Study-level information: Of the COV1001 trial arms, the Ad26.COV2.S arm included the donor. Ad26.COV2.S, an intramuscular injection, was given once or twice 56 days apart.

Germline CDR1 is SGHTA and CDR2 is FQGTGA. The CDR3 is 13 amino acids. V gave up 0 bases and J gave up 9 bases, with 9 bases separating them. Study results and limitations: Responses of spike-specific T cells (both CD8+ and CD4+) reportedly showed substantial breadth after vaccination.

Treatment reported: roughly 20 received Ad26.COV2.S at low or high dose, single or two shots; about 5 received placebo; per-sample allocation not given. The investigators took samples on day 63 after the first vaccine or placebo injection. The vaccine delivered Wuhan-strain SARS-CoV-2 spike through an Ad26 vector. Assay: immunoSEQ multiplex PCR; the TCRdb copy retains only in-frame clones and omits some. This table has some 460,000 clones, 89% appearing once. Turning to this clone: Its target is not known.

Sequenced here: peripheral blood, sampled in a trial of Ad26.COV2.S vaccine versus placebo. The receptor was isolated from a person aged 18-65 years who received the Ad26.COV2.S COVID-19 vaccine or a placebo. V gene TRBV7-3 combines with J gene TRBJ2-1, with D unclear. The CDR3 DNA is TGTGCCAGCAGCTTAACGCAGGTCGGTGAGCAGTTCTTC. It is translated as CASSLTQVGEQFF. The full variable domain, with the rest looked up from reference TRBV7-3 and TRBJ2-1, is GAGVSQTPSNKVTEKGKYVELRCDPISGHTALYWYRQSLGQGPEFLIYFQGTGAADDSGLPNDRFFAVRPEGSVSTLKIQRTERGDSAVYLCASSLTQVGEQFFGPGTRLTVL.